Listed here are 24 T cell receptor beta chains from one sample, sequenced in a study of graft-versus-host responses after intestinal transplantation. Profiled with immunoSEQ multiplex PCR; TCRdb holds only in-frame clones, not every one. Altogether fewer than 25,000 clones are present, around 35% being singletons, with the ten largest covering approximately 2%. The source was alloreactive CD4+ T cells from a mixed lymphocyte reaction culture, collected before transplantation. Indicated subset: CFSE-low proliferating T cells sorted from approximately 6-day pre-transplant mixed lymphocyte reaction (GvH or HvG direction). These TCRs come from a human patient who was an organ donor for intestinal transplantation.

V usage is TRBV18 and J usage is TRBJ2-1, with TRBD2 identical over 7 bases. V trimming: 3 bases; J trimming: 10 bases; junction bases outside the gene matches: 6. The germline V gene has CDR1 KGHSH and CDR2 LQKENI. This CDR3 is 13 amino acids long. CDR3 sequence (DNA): TGTGCCAGCTCACCTGGACTAGTTCGGGAGCAGTTCTTC. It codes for CASSPGLVREQFF.

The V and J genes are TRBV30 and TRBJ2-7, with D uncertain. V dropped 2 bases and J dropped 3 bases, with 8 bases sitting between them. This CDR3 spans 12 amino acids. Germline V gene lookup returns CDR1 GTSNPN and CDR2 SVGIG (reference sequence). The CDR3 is CAWSRPYYEQYF. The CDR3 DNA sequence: TGTGCCTGGAGTCGACCGTACTACGAGCAGTACTTC.

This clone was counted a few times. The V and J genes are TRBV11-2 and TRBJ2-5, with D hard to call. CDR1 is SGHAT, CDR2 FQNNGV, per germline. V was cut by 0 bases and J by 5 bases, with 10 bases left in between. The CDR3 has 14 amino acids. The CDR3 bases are TGTGCCAGCAGCTTAGATAACGGCTGGGAGACCCAGTACTTC. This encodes CASSLDNGWETQYF.

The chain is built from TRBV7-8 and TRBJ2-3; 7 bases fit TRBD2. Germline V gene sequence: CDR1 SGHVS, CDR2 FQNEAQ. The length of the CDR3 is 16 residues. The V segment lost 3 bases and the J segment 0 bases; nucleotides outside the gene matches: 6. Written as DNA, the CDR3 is TGTGCCAGCAGCTTCAAAAGACTAGCCAGCACAGATACGCAGTATTTT. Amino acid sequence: CASSFKRLASTDTQYF.

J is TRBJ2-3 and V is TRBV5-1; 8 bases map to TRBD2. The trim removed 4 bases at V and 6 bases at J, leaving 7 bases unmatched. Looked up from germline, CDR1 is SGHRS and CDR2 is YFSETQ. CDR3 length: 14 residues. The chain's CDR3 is CASSEGLVGDTQYF. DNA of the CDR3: TGCGCCAGCAGCGAGGGACTAGTAGGTGATACGCAGTATTTT. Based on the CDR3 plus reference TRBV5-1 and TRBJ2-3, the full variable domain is KAGVTQTPRYLIKTRGQQVTLSCSPISGHRSVSWYQQTPGQGLQFLFEYFSETQRNKGNFPGRFSGRQFSNSRSEMNVSTLELGDSALYLCASSEGLVGDTQYFGPGTRLTVL.

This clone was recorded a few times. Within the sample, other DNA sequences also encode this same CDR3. CDR3 region: CAWSGSTDTQYF. CDR3 DNA sequence: TGTGCCTGGAGTGGGAGCACAGATACGCAGTATTTT. This rearrangement joins TRBV30 to TRBJ2-3; D is unresolved. The CDR3 sequence is 12 residues long. CDR1 and CDR2 from the germline V gene are GTSNPN and SVGIG (reference sequence). V gave up 1 base and J gave up 0 bases, with 2 bases separating them.

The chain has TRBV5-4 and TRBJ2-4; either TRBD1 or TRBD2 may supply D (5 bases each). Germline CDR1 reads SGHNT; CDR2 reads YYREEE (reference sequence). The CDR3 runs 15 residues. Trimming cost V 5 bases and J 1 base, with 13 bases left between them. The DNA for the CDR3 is TGTGCCAGCAGTCCTCATGGGACCGCCAAAAACATTCAGTACTTC. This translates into CASSPHGTAKNIQYF.

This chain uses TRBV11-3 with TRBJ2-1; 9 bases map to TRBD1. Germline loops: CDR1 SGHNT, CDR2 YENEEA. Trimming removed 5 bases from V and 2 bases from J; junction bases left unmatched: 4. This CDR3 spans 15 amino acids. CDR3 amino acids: CASSRGQGTYNEQFF. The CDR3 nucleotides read TGTGCCAGCAGCCGAGGACAGGGGACCTACAATGAGCAGTTCTTC.

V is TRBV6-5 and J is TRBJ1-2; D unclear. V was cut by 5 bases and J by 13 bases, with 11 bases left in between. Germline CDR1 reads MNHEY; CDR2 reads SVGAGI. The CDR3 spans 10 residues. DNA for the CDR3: TGTGCCAGCAGTGAAGCCGTCTCCACCTTC. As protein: CASSEAVSTF.

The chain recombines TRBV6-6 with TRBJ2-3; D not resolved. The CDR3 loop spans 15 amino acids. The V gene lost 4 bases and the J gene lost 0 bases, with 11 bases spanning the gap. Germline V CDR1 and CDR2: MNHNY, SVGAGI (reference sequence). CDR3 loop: CASSSFGVSTDTQYF. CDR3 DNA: TGTGCCAGCAGTTCCTTTGGGGTTAGCACAGATACGCAGTATTTT.

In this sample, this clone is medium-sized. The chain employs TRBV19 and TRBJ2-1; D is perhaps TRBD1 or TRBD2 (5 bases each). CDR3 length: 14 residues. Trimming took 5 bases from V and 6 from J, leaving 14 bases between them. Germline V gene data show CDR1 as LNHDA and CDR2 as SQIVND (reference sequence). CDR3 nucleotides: TGTGCCAGTAGTCCGGGGACCGACCCCAATGAGCAGTTCTTC. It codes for CASSPGTDPNEQFF.

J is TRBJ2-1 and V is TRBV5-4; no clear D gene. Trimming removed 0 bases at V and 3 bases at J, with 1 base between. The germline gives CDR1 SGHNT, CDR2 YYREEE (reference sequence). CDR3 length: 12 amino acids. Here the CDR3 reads CASSLDYNEQFF. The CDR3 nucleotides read TGTGCCAGCAGCTTGGACTACAATGAGCAGTTCTTC.

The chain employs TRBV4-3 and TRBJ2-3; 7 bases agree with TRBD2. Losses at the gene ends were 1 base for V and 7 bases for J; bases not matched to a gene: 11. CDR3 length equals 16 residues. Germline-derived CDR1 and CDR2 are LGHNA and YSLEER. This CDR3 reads CASSQVGFRGENTQYF. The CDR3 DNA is TGCGCCAGCAGCCAAGTGGGATTCCGGGGGGAGAATACGCAGTATTTT.

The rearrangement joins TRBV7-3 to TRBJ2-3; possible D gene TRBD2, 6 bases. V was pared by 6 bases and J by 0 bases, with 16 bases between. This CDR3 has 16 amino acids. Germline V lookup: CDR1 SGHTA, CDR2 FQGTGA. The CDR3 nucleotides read TGTGCCAGCAGTCACGTGTGGGACTCTAGCACAGATACGCAGTATTTT. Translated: CASSHVWDSSTDTQYF.

The CDR3 region has the DNA TGTGCCAGCAGCGTAGGCCCTTCCTACAATGAGCAGTTCTTC. Its protein is CASSVGPSYNEQFF. V gene TRBV9 combines with J gene TRBJ2-1, with unresolved D. Trimming removed 0 bases from V and 1 base from J, with 5 bases in between. The CDR3 is 14 residues long. The germline V gene encodes CDR1 SGDLS and CDR2 YYNGEE.

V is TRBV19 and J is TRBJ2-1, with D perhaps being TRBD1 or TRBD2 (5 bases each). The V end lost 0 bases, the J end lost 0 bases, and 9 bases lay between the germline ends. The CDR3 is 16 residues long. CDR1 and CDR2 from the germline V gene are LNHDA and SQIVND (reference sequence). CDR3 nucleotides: TGTGCCAGTAGTATAGACGAGGGGAGCTCCTACAATGAGCAGTTCTTC. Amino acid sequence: CASSIDEGSSYNEQFF.

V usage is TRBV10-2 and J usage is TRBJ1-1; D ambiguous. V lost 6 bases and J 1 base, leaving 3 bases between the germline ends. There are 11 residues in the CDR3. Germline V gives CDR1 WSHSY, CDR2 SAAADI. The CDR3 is CASRQNTEAFF. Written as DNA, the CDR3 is TGCGCCAGCAGACAGAACACTGAAGCTTTCTTT.

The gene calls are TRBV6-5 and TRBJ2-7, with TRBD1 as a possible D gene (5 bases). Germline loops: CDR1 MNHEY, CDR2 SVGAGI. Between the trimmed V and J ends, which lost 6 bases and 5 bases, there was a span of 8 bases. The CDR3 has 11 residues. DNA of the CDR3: TGTGCCAGCAGAAGCAGGGACGAGCAGTACTTC. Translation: CASRSRDEQYF.

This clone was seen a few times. The CDR3 nucleotides are TGTGCCAGCAGCCCCCTTACCGGAACGACCTACGAGCAGTACTTC. Translated: CASSPLTGTTYEQYF. The J gene is TRBJ2-7, the V gene TRBV7-8; D remains ambiguous. Trimming removed 5 bases at V and 2 bases at J, with 16 bases between. The CDR3 contains 15 residues. Per the germline V gene, CDR1 is SGHVS and CDR2 is FQNEAQ.

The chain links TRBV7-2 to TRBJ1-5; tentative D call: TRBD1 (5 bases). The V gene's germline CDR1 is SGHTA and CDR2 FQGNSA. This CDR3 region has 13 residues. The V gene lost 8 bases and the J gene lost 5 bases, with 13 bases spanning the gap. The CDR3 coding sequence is TGTGCCAGCGGCCGGGACCGAGATCAGCCCCAGCATTTT. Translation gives CASGRDRDQPQHF.

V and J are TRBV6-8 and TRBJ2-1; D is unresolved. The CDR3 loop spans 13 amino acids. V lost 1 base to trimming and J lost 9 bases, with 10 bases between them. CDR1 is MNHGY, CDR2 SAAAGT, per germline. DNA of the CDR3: TGTGCCAGCAGTTACTTCCATCTCGGTGAGCAGTTCTTC. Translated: CASSYFHLGEQFF.

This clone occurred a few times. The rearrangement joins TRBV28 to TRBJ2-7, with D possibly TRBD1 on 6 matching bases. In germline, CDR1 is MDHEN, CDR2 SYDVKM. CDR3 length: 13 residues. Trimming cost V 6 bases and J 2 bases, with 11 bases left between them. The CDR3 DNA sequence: TGTGCCAGCAGGCCTCAGGGGACCTACGAGCAGTACTTC. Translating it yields CASRPQGTYEQYF.

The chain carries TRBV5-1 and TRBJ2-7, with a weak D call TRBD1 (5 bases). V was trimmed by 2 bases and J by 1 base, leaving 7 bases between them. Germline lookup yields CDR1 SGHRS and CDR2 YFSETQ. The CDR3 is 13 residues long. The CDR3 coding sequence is TGCGCCAGCAGCTTCCAGGGTTCCTACGAGCAGTACTTC. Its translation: CASSFQGSYEQYF. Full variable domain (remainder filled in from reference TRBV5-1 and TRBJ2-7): KAGVTQTPRYLIKTRGQQVTLSCSPISGHRSVSWYQQTPGQGLQFLFEYFSETQRNKGNFPGRFSGRQFSNSRSEMNVSTLELGDSALYLCASSFQGSYEQYFGPGTRLTVT.

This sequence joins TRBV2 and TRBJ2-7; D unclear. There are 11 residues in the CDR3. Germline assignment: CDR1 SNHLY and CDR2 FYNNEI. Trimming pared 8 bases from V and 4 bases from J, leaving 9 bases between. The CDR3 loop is CASGIGYEQYF. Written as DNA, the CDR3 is TGTGCCAGCGGGATAGGGTACGAGCAGTACTTC.